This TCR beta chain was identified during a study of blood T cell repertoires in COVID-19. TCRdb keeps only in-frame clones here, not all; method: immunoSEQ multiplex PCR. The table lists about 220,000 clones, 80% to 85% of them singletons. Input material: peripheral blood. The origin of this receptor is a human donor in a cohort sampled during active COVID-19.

The CDR3 protein is CASSSDRANNSPLHF. The CDR3 DNA reads TGTGCCAGCAGTTCCGACAGGGCAAATAATTCACCCCTCCACTTT. This chain links TRBV27 with TRBJ1-6, with 7 bases matching TRBD1. The germline V gene encodes CDR1 MNHEY and CDR2 SMNVEV (reference sequence). The ends lost 4 bases at V and 5 bases at J; junction bases unmatched: 5. CDR3 length equals 15 residues.